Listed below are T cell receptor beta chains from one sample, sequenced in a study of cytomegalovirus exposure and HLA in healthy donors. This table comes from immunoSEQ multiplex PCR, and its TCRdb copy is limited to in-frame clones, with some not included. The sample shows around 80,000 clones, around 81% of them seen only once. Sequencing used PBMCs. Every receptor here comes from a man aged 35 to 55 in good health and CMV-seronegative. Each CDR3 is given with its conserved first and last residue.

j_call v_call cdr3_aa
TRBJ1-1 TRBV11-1 CASSLGRMNTEAFF
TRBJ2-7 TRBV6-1 CASSDQSSGRDEQYF
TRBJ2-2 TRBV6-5 CASCNGSTGELFF
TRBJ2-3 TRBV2 CASRELAEYTDTQYF
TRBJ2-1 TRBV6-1 CASSESQGAGYNEQFF
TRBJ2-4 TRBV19 CASSPPGHEENSQYF
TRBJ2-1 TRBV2 CASSGGQFNEQFF
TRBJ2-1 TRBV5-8 CASSLVGLVREQFF
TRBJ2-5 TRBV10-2 CASSELGGETQYF
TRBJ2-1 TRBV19 CASSILGYNEQFF
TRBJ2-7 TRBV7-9 CASSLLADYEQYF